One and the same sample provided the 20 T cell receptor beta chains below, sequenced in a study of control samples from healthy donors and cancer patients. Produced via immunoSEQ multiplex PCR; TCRdb's table is partial and in-frame only. The sample includes tens of thousands of clones, about four fifths of them seen just once. Sequenced sample: PBMCs. Receptors were obtained from a woman aged 45-59 years with lung cancer.

Comment on this clone: A junction boundary mismatches the germline segment, possibly from a read error. This chain uses TRBV5-6 with TRBJ1-4, with a possible D match to TRBD1 (5 bases). The germline gives CDR1 SGHDT, CDR2 YYEEEE. CDR3 length: 14 amino acids. The CDR3 sequence is CASSFGTDNGKLFF. The CDR3 nucleotides are TGTGCCAGCAGCTTCGGGACGGACAATGGAAAACTGTTTTTT.

The rearrangement links TRBV5-1 to TRBJ1-6, with 7 bases aligning to TRBD1. The CDR3 runs to 15 residues. Germline loops: CDR1 SGHRS, CDR2 YFSETQ. The J segment lost 8 bases and the V segment lost 4 bases, leaving 9 bases of the junction unmatched. In DNA form, the CDR3 reads TGCGCCAGCAGCCTACGACAGGGTCGGGATTCACCCCTCCACTTT. Residues: CASSLRQGRDSPLHF.

The chain is built from TRBV2 and TRBJ2-7; D is possibly TRBD2 (6 bases). The CDR3 has 15 residues. The germline V gene encodes CDR1 SNHLY and CDR2 FYNNEI. Trimming removed 3 bases at V and 5 bases at J, with 17 bases between. The CDR3 region has the DNA TGTGCCAGCAGTGATCCCCGGGAGTTCGGGAACGAGCAGTACTTC. It yields the protein CASSDPREFGNEQYF.

This clone was observed once. The gene calls are TRBV14 and TRBJ1-2; TRBD1 aligns across 7 bases. CDR1 is SGHDN, CDR2 FVKESK, per germline. The V gene end was trimmed by 2 bases and the J gene end by 8 bases; junction bases not matched to a gene: 11. The CDR3 has 15 residues. CDR3 sequence: CASSQRDSRPGGYTF. CDR3 DNA sequence: TGTGCCAGCAGCCAAAGGGACAGCCGACCTGGGGGCTACACCTTC. Variable domain in full (rest from reference TRBV14 and TRBJ1-2): EAGVTQFPSHSVIEKGQTVTLRCDPISGHDNLYWYRRVMGKEIKFLLHFVKESKQDESGMPNNRFLAERTGGTYSTLKVQPAELEDSGVYFCASSQRDSRPGGYTFGSGTRLTVV.

The chain links TRBV23-1 to TRBJ1-1; 10 bases fit TRBD1. TRBV23-1 qualifies as an ORF whose function is uncertain. The CDR3 is made up of 17 amino acids. Trimming cost V 4 bases and J 1 base; bases outside gene matches: 9. This CDR3 is CASSPVPGQGTNTEAFF. CDR3 DNA sequence: TGCGCCAGCAGTCCCGTCCCGGGACAGGGGACGAACACTGAAGCTTTCTTT.

This clone appeared a single time. V gene TRBV27 combines with J gene TRBJ2-5; 7 positions agree with TRBD1. J lost 3 bases, V lost 6 bases, and 7 bases had no gene match. Looked up from germline, CDR1 is MNHEY and CDR2 is SMNVEV (reference sequence). The CDR3 sequence is 14 residues long. This CDR3 reads CASRPLDREETQYF. CDR3 DNA: TGTGCCAGCAGACCCCTCGACAGGGAAGAGACCCAGTACTTC.

This clone showed up just once. The CDR3 spells CASSWDEGNEKLFF. CDR3 DNA sequence: TGTGCCAGCAGCTGGGACGAGGGGAATGAAAAACTGTTTTTT. The chain is built from TRBV5-4 and TRBJ1-4; maybe TRBD1 (5 bases). CDR1 SGHNT and CDR2 YYREEE come from the germline V gene (reference sequence). The V end lost 3 bases, the J end lost 5 bases, and 11 bases lay between the germline ends. This CDR3 is 14 amino acids long.

This clone occurred once. The chain uses TRBV2 and TRBJ1-4; 9 positions agree with TRBD1. Germline V gene data show CDR1 as SNHLY and CDR2 as FYNNEI. The CDR3 spans 14 residues. With 6 bases clipped from V and 3 bases from J, the junction kept 2 bases outside the gene matches. For the CDR3, the DNA is TGTGCCAGCAGAGACAGGGGGGCTAATGAAAAACTGTTTTTT. Translated: CASRDRGANEKLFF.

This clone has only one observation. V gene TRBV6-5 combines with J gene TRBJ1-6, with a possible D match to TRBD1 (5 bases). CDR1 MNHEY and CDR2 SVGAGI come from the germline V gene. Between the trimmed V and J ends, which lost 0 bases and 9 bases, there was a span of 12 bases. The CDR3 covers 15 residues. CDR3 protein: CASSYSQGGRSPLHF. CDR3 nucleotide sequence: TGTGCCAGCAGTTACTCGCAGGGAGGTCGTTCACCCCTCCACTTT.

The V and J genes are TRBV11-3 and TRBJ1-5; D is unresolved. V was clipped by 1 base and J by 5 bases, with 6 bases between them. Germline CDR1 is SGHNT and CDR2 is YENEEA. This CDR3 comprises 13 residues. In nucleotides, the CDR3 is TGTGCCAGCAGCTTAGCCCGGGATCAGCCCCAGCATTTT. Translating it yields CASSLARDQPQHF.

The sample holds one count of this clone. The V gene is TRBV24-1, the J gene TRBJ2-5; 10 positions agree with TRBD2. The V segment lost 3 bases and the J segment 2 bases; nucleotides outside the gene matches: 2. This CDR3 spans 15 amino acids. Looked up from germline, CDR1 is KGHDR and CDR2 is SFDVKD. CDR3 DNA: TGTGCCACCAGTGATCAGCGGGGGGGTCAAGAGACCCAGTACTTC. This gives the protein CATSDQRGGQETQYF.

The chain carries TRBV30 and TRBJ1-1; the match to TRBD1 covers 10 bases. The V gene's germline CDR1 is GTSNPN and CDR2 SVGIG (reference sequence). The CDR3 is 13 amino acids. J gave up 5 bases and V 4 bases, and 4 bases lay outside the gene matches. The CDR3 coding sequence is TGTGCCTGGAACCCGGGACAGGGGACTGAAGCTTTCTTT. Its protein is CAWNPGQGTEAFF.

This sequence joins TRBV11-1 and TRBJ2-5; 8 bases fit TRBD1. V shed 5 bases and J 5 bases; nucleotides not matched to a gene: 10. The CDR3 spans 15 residues. Germline CDR1 and CDR2: SGHAT and FQDESV (reference sequence). The CDR3: CASSPRQGSGETQYF. The CDR3 region has the DNA TGTGCCAGCAGCCCCCGACAGGGGTCAGGGGAGACCCAGTACTTC.

The DNA of the CDR3 is TGTGCCAGCAGCCAAGACTGGACCCAGTACTTC. Amino acids: CASSQDWTQYF. The chain has TRBV14 and TRBJ2-5, with D unclear. Trimming cost V 0 bases and J 7 bases, with 3 bases left between them. The germline gives CDR1 SGHDN, CDR2 FVKESK. The CDR3 is 11 residues long.

The chain has TRBV28 and TRBJ2-7; 9 bases align to TRBD1. The trim removed 3 bases at V and 6 bases at J, leaving 9 bases unmatched. The CDR3 length is 15 residues. Germline lookup yields CDR1 MDHEN and CDR2 SYDVKM. The CDR3 DNA reads as TGTGCCAGCAGTTTCGGGGACAGGGCCGTAAGCGAGCAGTACTTC. The encoded protein is CASSFGDRAVSEQYF.

V usage is TRBV18 and J usage is TRBJ2-5, with D unclear. CDR3 length equals 10 residues. Germline V CDR1 and CDR2: KGHSH, LQKENI. V lost 8 bases to trimming and J lost 5 bases, with 6 bases between them. The CDR3 bases are TGTGCCAGCCTCGGGGAGACCCAGTACTTC. This codes for CASLGETQYF.

The J gene is TRBJ2-1, the V gene TRBV2; D is unresolved. This CDR3 is 12 amino acids long. CDR1 and CDR2 from the germline V gene are SNHLY and FYNNEI. V was cut by 5 bases and J by 5 bases, with 7 bases left in between. The CDR3 DNA reads TGTGCCAGCAGTCTACACGACAATGAGCAGTTCTTC. Its translation: CASSLHDNEQFF.

The rearrangement uses TRBV6-6 and TRBJ1-2; D perhaps matches TRBD1 (5 bases). V was clipped by 6 bases and J by 4 bases, with 12 bases between them. Germline CDR1 reads MNHNY; CDR2 reads SVGAGI (reference sequence). This CDR3 has 13 amino acids. The CDR3 sequence is CASRGERSYGYTF. CDR3 DNA: TGTGCCAGCAGGGGGGAGAGGAGCTATGGCTACACCTTC.

V is TRBV7-3 and J is TRBJ2-1, with 7 bases lining up with TRBD1. Looked up from germline, CDR1 is SGHTA and CDR2 is FQGTGA. V lost 5 bases, J lost 6 bases, and 7 bases stayed unmatched. There are 14 residues in the CDR3. CDR3 sequence reads: CASSDWTGTNEQFF. For the CDR3, the DNA is TGTGCCAGCAGCGATTGGACAGGAACCAATGAGCAGTTCTTC.

The V and J genes are TRBV6-1 and TRBJ1-1; TRBD1 might be the D (5 bases). Germline V gene data show CDR1 as MNHNS and CDR2 as SASEGT. Trimming stripped 6 bases from V and 6 bases from J, with 11 bases between. The CDR3 contains 12 residues. CDR3 nucleotide sequence: TGTGCCAGCAGCGGGGCGGCTGCTGAAGCTTTCTTT. Its translation: CASSGAAAEAFF.